The 23 T cell receptor beta chains reported below all come from one sample, sequenced in a study of CD8 T cells in ankylosing spondylitis. TCRdb re-analysed the 5' RACE reads in MiXCR, keeping a single row per CDR3 protein. The sample lists a few hundred thousand distinct CDR3 sequences, about 18% occurring once. What was sequenced was blood, either unsorted or a sorted T cell fraction (not recorded which). The receptors stem from a male donor with ankylosing spondylitis or in good health (not recorded which).

In this sample, this clonotype turned up once. The chain couples TRBV18 to TRBJ1-1; possibly TRBD1 for D (6 bases). The CDR3 consists of 14 residues. V was shortened by 5 bases and J by 4 bases, with 14 bases between the two germline ends. Germline assignment: CDR1 KGHSH and CDR2 LQKENI. The CDR3 nucleotides are TGTGCCAGCTCATTCCCAGGGGTAGGCACTGAAGCTTTCTTT. Translation: CASSFPGVGTEAFF.

This chain joins TRBV9 and TRBJ2-5, with D perhaps matching TRBD2 (6 bases). The CDR3 covers 14 residues. V gave up 0 bases and J gave up 4 bases, with 10 bases separating them. Germline CDR1 and CDR2: SGDLS and YYNGEE. CDR3 residues: CASSVDGSAETQYF. CDR3 DNA sequence: TGTGCCAGCAGCGTAGACGGGAGCGCAGAGACCCAGTACTTC.

This sequence joins TRBV10-3 and TRBJ2-7; no clear D gene. Germline V CDR1 and CDR2: ENHRY, SYGVKD. This CDR3 contains 16 residues. Between the trimmed V and J ends, which lost 3 bases and 2 bases, there was a span of 17 bases. The CDR3: CAISDLENRSTYEQYF. CDR3 sequence (DNA): TGTGCCATCAGTGACCTGGAGAACAGAAGCACCTACGAGCAGTACTTC.

The genes are TRBV5-1 and TRBJ2-7, with TRBD2 matching over 9 bases. The J segment lost 4 bases and the V segment lost 4 bases, leaving 9 bases of the junction unmatched. Germline V lookup: CDR1 SGHRS, CDR2 YFSETQ. The CDR3 spans 15 residues. CDR3 nucleotide sequence: TGCGCCAGCAGCCCAGGGGTAGCGGGAGCTTACGAGCAGTACTTC. Translation gives CASSPGVAGAYEQYF.

This clonotype was recorded a few times. This chain joins TRBV5-1 and TRBJ2-5; unclear D gene. V was trimmed by 4 bases and J by 1 base, leaving 5 bases between them. The CDR3 length is 12 residues. Per the germline V gene, CDR1 is SGHRS and CDR2 is YFSETQ. CDR3 region: CASSPPQETQYF. The CDR3 DNA follows: TGCGCCAGCAGCCCACCCCAAGAGACCCAGTACTTC.

There are many counts of this clonotype. This chain uses TRBV7-6 with TRBJ2-3; a possible D gene is TRBD2 (6 bases). Between the trimmed V and J ends, which lost 5 bases and 0 bases, there was a span of 9 bases. Per the germline V gene, CDR1 is SGHVS and CDR2 is FNYEAQ. The length of the CDR3 is 14 residues. CDR3 protein: CASSLSGSTDTQYF. The CDR3, as DNA: TGTGCCAGCAGCCTTAGCGGTAGCACAGATACGCAGTATTTT.

At least ten counts were recorded for this clonotype. The rearrangement uses TRBV6-1 and TRBJ2-5, with 8 nucleotides matching TRBD2. This CDR3 is built from 16 residues. The V segment lost 6 bases and the J segment 4 bases; nucleotides outside the gene matches: 13. Germline V gene lookup returns CDR1 MNHNS and CDR2 SASEGT. In nucleotides, the CDR3 is TGTGCCAGCAGACAAGGCAGCGGGAGCCTTTTAGAGACCCAGTACTTC. It specifies CASRQGSGSLLETQYF.

This clonotype was picked up a small number of times. The V and J genes are TRBV28 and TRBJ2-1, with 12 bases aligning to TRBD2. V shed 5 bases and J 0 bases; nucleotides not matched to a gene: 11. Germline CDR1 reads MDHEN; CDR2 reads SYDVKM. The CDR3 covers 19 residues. As DNA, the CDR3 is TGTGCCAGCAGTCCCAGACTAGCGGGAGCCATACACTCCTACAATGAGCAGTTCTTC. Translation gives CASSPRLAGAIHSYNEQFF.

The rearrangement joins TRBV29-1 to TRBJ2-3; D is uncertain. CDR3 size: 13 residues. The ends were cut back, 3 bases at V and 0 bases at J, with 7 bases in the middle. Germline V gene sequence: CDR1 SQVTM, CDR2 ANQGSEA. The CDR3 bases are TGCAGCGTTGAGGCTGGGAGCACAGATACGCAGTATTTT. It yields the protein CSVEAGSTDTQYF.

The J gene is TRBJ1-4, the V gene TRBV7-9; D is unclear. This CDR3 is built from 14 residues. The germline V gene encodes CDR1 SEHNR and CDR2 FQNEAQ (reference sequence). The ends were cut back, 5 bases at V and 6 bases at J, with 13 bases in the middle. The CDR3 sequence: CASSPLGVDEKLFF. CDR3 nucleotides: TGTGCCAGCAGCCCCCTTGGGGTGGATGAAAAACTGTTTTTT.

This sequence joins TRBV18 and TRBJ2-5; maybe TRBD1 (5 bases). Between the trimmed V and J ends, which lost 2 bases and 3 bases, there was a span of 13 bases. CDR3 length: 15 residues. Germline V gene data show CDR1 as KGHSH and CDR2 as LQKENI. The CDR3 region has the DNA TGTGCCAGCTCACCATTAGACCAGGGCGAAGAGACCCAGTACTTC. Its translation is CASSPLDQGEETQYF. The variable domain in full, completed from reference TRBV18 and TRBJ2-5, reads NAGVMQNPRHLVRRRGQEARLRCSPMKGHSHVYWYRQLPEEGLKFMVYLQKENIIDESGMPKERFSAEFPKEGPSILRIQQVVRGDSAAYFCASSPLDQGEETQYFGPGTRLLVL.

The chain is built from TRBV4-1 and TRBJ1-1; D unclear. Trimming removed 0 bases at V and 3 bases at J, with 29 bases between. CDR3 length equals 21 residues. The germline V gene encodes CDR1 MGHRA and CDR2 YSYEKL. DNA of the CDR3: TGCGCCAGCAGCCAAGACCGAGGGCTCAGTGTCCGACCACCCTTTGACACTGAAGCTTTCTTT. Amino acid sequence: CASSQDRGLSVRPPFDTEAFF.

The chain links TRBV9 to TRBJ2-2; possible D gene TRBD1, 6 bases. V shed 4 bases and J shed 0 bases, with 16 bases lying between them. This CDR3 contains 17 residues. CDR1 and CDR2 from the germline V gene are SGDLS and YYNGEE. In nucleotides, the CDR3 is TGTGCCAGCAGCTCTCGCCCCGGGACACCGAACACCGGGGAGCTGTTTTTT. Translating it yields CASSSRPGTPNTGELFF.

CDR3 region: CASSLGSGGVETQYF. CDR3 nucleotides: TGTGCCAGCAGCTTAGGATCAGGGGGCGTGGAGACCCAGTACTTC. The V gene is TRBV13, the J gene TRBJ2-5; 8 bases map to TRBD1. The CDR3 is 15 residues long. V shed 0 bases and J 5 bases; nucleotides not matched to a gene: 5. The germline V gene encodes CDR1 PRHDT and CDR2 FYEKMQ (reference sequence).

The chain links TRBV28 to TRBJ2-7; 9 bases align to TRBD2. Germline V gives CDR1 MDHEN, CDR2 SYDVKM. The V and J ends lost 2 bases and 5 bases, in that order; junction bases with no gene match: 7. The CDR3 loop spans 15 amino acids. The CDR3 sequence is CASSLRLAGLDEQYF. DNA for the CDR3: TGTGCCAGCAGTTTAAGGCTAGCGGGGCTCGACGAGCAGTACTTC.

V and J are TRBV3-1 and TRBJ1-4; unclear D gene. Trimming stripped 4 bases from V and 8 bases from J, with 11 bases between. This CDR3 region has 13 residues. Germline CDR1 reads LGHDT; CDR2 reads YNNKEL (reference sequence). The CDR3 is CASSPGTEEKLFF. In DNA, the CDR3 is TGTGCCAGCAGCCCCGGAACGGAAGAAAAACTGTTTTTT.

This sequence joins TRBV28 and TRBJ2-1; no clear D gene. V was trimmed by 3 bases and J by 9 bases, leaving 33 bases between them. The CDR3 extends over 20 amino acids. The germline CDR1 and CDR2 sequences are MDHEN and SYDVKM. The CDR3 loop is CASSLGRSQAHFPIDGEQFF. The CDR3 DNA reads as TGTGCCAGCAGTTTGGGCAGGTCTCAGGCCCATTTCCCAATAGACGGTGAGCAGTTCTTC.

The rearrangement uses TRBV6-1 and TRBJ2-7, with D perhaps matching TRBD1 or TRBD2 (5 bases each). V lost 6 bases to trimming and J lost 2 bases, with 14 bases between them. This CDR3 is 14 amino acids long. Germline lookup yields CDR1 MNHNS and CDR2 SASEGT. CDR3: CASSGTLGTYEQYF. CDR3 DNA: TGTGCCAGCAGCGGGACCTTAGGGACCTACGAGCAGTACTTC.

This clonotype showed up many times. The genes are TRBV12-3 or TRBV12-4 and TRBJ2-2, with no clear D. The CDR3 length is 14 residues. V dropped 5 bases and J dropped 2 bases, with 9 bases sitting between them. DNA for the CDR3: TGTGCCAGCAGTGCCACTACTAACACCGGGGAGCTGTTTTTT. This codes for CASSATTNTGELFF.

The J gene is TRBJ2-1, the V gene TRBV29-1, with no clear D. V shed 0 bases and J shed 3 bases, with 9 bases lying between them. This CDR3 is built from 14 residues. Germline V lookup: CDR1 SQVTM, CDR2 ANQGSEA. CDR3 bases: TGCAGCGTTGAAGATAGCACTCACTACAATGAGCAGTTCTTC. Translating it yields CSVEDSTHYNEQFF.

In this sample, this clonotype turned up a few times. The V and J genes are TRBV4-1 and TRBJ2-7; D is possibly TRBD2 (7 bases). The CDR3 extends over 13 amino acids. Trimming took 3 bases from V and 2 from J, leaving 8 bases between them. The germline V gene encodes CDR1 MGHRA and CDR2 YSYEKL. DNA of the CDR3: TGCGCCAGCAGCCAGCGGGGGCCCTACGAGCAGTACTTC. This translates into CASSQRGPYEQYF.

This chain connects TRBV20-1 to TRBJ2-7; 8 bases agree with TRBD1. The CDR3 has 14 residues. With V trimmed by 6 bases and J by 4 bases, 11 bases remained unmatched. Germline assignment: CDR1 DFQATT and CDR2 SNEGSKA (reference sequence). The CDR3 here is CSAGDRGLVYEQYF. The DNA for the CDR3 is TGCAGTGCAGGAGACAGGGGTCTCGTTTACGAGCAGTACTTC.

This clonotype was seen more than once but under ten times. V usage is TRBV6-1 and J usage is TRBJ2-3; D assignment may be TRBD1 or TRBD2 (5 bases each). V lost 10 bases and J lost 3, with 14 bases in between. CDR3 length equals 13 residues. Germline V gene data show CDR1 as MNHNS and CDR2 as SASEGT. CDR3 loop: CAIRDHLTDTQYF. CDR3 in DNA: TGTGCCATCCGGGACCACTTGACAGATACGCAGTATTTT.